This T cell receptor (beta chain) was identified in a study of T-cell reconstitution after alpha-beta-depleted transplantation in children. This clonotype was counted a few times. What it binds is not known. J was trimmed by 1 base and V by 5 bases; bases with no gene match: 6. The CDR3 sequence is 14 residues long. Germline CDR1 and CDR2: DFQATT and SNEGSKA (reference sequence). Whole-study findings and limits: Newly produced T cells mostly provided counts and TCRbeta diversity after one year, as hyperexpanded clones declined. The high TCRbeta diversity at day 60 in some patients came from surviving recipient T cells and thymic progenitors. Several hundred expanded graft clones reportedly supplied alpha-beta T cells about two months after transplant.

The authors prepared the TCRbeta library with unique molecular identifiers. TCRdb itself ran the PCR reads through MiXCR, one entry per CDR3 protein. The sample lists fewer than 750,000 distinct CDR3 sequences, about a quarter seen once, with 30% to 45% in the top ten. This rearrangement joins TRBV20-1 to TRBJ2-3; 7 bases agree with TRBD2. The sample consisted of PBMCs, taken before TCRalphabeta/CD19-depleted stem cell transplant. This receptor was identified in a boy in the first two years of life with Wiskott-Aldrich syndrome, due to receive a stem cell transplant. This CDR3 is CSARRGGGTDTQYF. Here the CDR3 DNA reads TGCAGTGCTCGGAGGGGAGGGGGCACAGATACGCAGTATTTT.